The 15 T cell receptor beta chains in this list originate from one sample, sequenced in a study of long-term antiretroviral therapy in people with HIV. Running of the v3.0 immunoSEQ assay took place at survey level. Sequenced by immunoSEQ multiplex PCR; TCRdb stores in-frame clones only, minus some. The table includes fewer than 30,000 clones, roughly 77% detected once. This specimen was unsorted PBMCs, taken 4.4 years after starting antiretroviral therapy. Receptors were obtained from a man younger than 45 with HIV.

As concerns this clone: Sequence at one end of the junction differs from germline and may be a read error. The chain employs TRBV20-1 and TRBJ1-2; D remains ambiguous. The CDR3 has 9 amino acids. Germline V gene lookup returns CDR1 DFQATT and CDR2 SNEGSKA (reference sequence). The CDR3 coding sequence is TGCAGTGCTAGAGATTACGGGCCCTTC. This translates into CSARDYGPF.

The chain links TRBV5-1 to TRBJ1-1, with D maybe TRBD1 (5 bases). The length of the CDR3 is 14 residues. Trimming stripped 2 bases from V and 1 base from J, with 9 bases between. The V gene's germline CDR1 is SGHRS and CDR2 YFSETQ. CDR3 bases: TGCGCCAGCAGCTTCAGGGCGGGGAACACTGAAGCTTTCTTT. Its translation is CASSFRAGNTEAFF.

The chain employs TRBV27 and TRBJ1-1; D unresolved. Germline V gene sequence: CDR1 MNHEY, CDR2 SMNVEV (reference sequence). This CDR3 is 15 amino acids long. V lost 3 bases and J lost 0, with 11 bases in between. The CDR3 nucleotides read TGTGCCAGCAGTTTTAGGGCGGACCTGAACACTGAAGCTTTCTTT. Its protein is CASSFRADLNTEAFF.

This clone was recorded only once. This rearrangement joins TRBV18 to TRBJ2-2; D unresolved. The CDR3 has 15 amino acids. Germline V gene lookup returns CDR1 KGHSH and CDR2 LQKENI. V was cut by 0 bases and J by 0 bases, with 5 bases left in between. The CDR3 sequence is CASSPPRANTGELFF. Written as DNA, the CDR3 is TGTGCCAGCTCACCACCGCGAGCGAACACCGGGGAGCTGTTTTTT.

V is TRBV11-2 and J is TRBJ1-1; D uncertain. This CDR3 comprises 13 residues. V gave up 3 bases and J gave up 2 bases, with 7 bases separating them. CDR1 is SGHAT and CDR2 is FQNNGV in the germline V gene. CDR3 amino acids: CASSLNRNTEAFF. CDR3 sequence (DNA): TGTGCCAGCAGCTTGAATCGCAACACTGAAGCTTTCTTT.

The rearrangement links TRBV11-2 to TRBJ2-5, with no clear D. The V gene's germline CDR1 is SGHAT and CDR2 FQNNGV. The CDR3 covers 12 residues. V was cut by 1 base and J by 10 bases, with 10 bases left in between. In nucleotides, the CDR3 is TGTGCCAGCAGCTTAGTAGAGGAAGGCCAGTACTTC. It specifies CASSLVEEGQYF.

The J gene is TRBJ2-1, the V gene TRBV6-1, with TRBD2 matching over 12 bases. Germline V gives CDR1 MNHNS, CDR2 SASEGT. CDR3 length: 15 amino acids. V dropped 5 bases and J dropped 8; count of bases not matched to a gene: 7. CDR3 loop: CASSPTSGSFDEQFF. CDR3 DNA: TGTGCCAGCAGTCCGACTAGCGGGAGTTTTGATGAGCAGTTCTTC.

The chain carries TRBV4-3 and TRBJ1-1; D is possibly TRBD1 (5 bases). The CDR3 extends over 13 amino acids. Trimming cost V 3 bases and J 4 bases, with 9 bases left between them. Germline V gene lookup returns CDR1 LGHNA and CDR2 YSLEER. CDR3: CASSQSGTTEAFF. The CDR3 region has the DNA TGCGCCAGCAGCCAGTCAGGGACCACTGAAGCTTTCTTT.

The genes are TRBV6-6 and TRBJ1-1; 8 nucleotides match TRBD1. The germline V gene has CDR1 MNHNY and CDR2 SVGAGI (reference sequence). The trim removed 5 bases at V and 4 bases at J, leaving 3 bases unmatched. The CDR3 sequence is 13 residues long. For the CDR3, the DNA is TGTGCCAGCAGTACGGACAGGGCCACTGAAGCTTTCTTT. It yields the protein CASSTDRATEAFF.

The CDR3: CASSLGSQNTEAFF. Written as DNA, the CDR3 is TGTGCCAGCAGCTTAGGCAGCCAGAACACTGAAGCTTTCTTT. The chain employs TRBV11-1 and TRBJ1-1; no firm D call. The CDR3 covers 14 residues. Germline V lookup: CDR1 SGHAT, CDR2 FQDESV (reference sequence). Trimming pared 1 base from V and 1 base from J, leaving 7 bases between.

The rearrangement uses TRBV27 and TRBJ2-7, with a possible D match to TRBD2 (6 bases). Trimming left V 3 bases short and J 1 base short, with 10 bases between. The CDR3 extends over 14 amino acids. The germline gives CDR1 MNHEY, CDR2 SMNVEV (reference sequence). This CDR3 is CASSFTRGSYEQYF. DNA of the CDR3: TGTGCCAGCAGTTTTACACGGGGGTCCTACGAGCAGTACTTC.

The rearrangement joins TRBV19 to TRBJ2-7, with D possibly being TRBD2 (5 bases). V lost 1 base and J lost 0, with 7 bases in between. CDR1 LNHDA and CDR2 SQIVND come from the germline V gene (reference sequence). The CDR3 has 14 amino acids. CDR3 bases: TGTGCCAGTAGTATAGCCGGGAACTCCTACGAGCAGTACTTC. It yields the protein CASSIAGNSYEQYF.

This clone was seen once. The chain uses TRBV11-2 and TRBJ2-7; 7 bases are a match to TRBD2. Looked up from germline, CDR1 is SGHAT and CDR2 is FQNNGV. J lost 4 bases, V lost 3 bases, and 6 bases had no gene match. This CDR3 is 14 amino acids long. The DNA of the CDR3 is TGTGCCAGCAGCTTGGGAGGGGCGTCTTACGAGCAGTACTTC. The encoded protein is CASSLGGASYEQYF.

This clone was counted a few times. The chain is built from TRBV25-1 and TRBJ1-2; possible D gene TRBD1, 5 bases. Germline CDR1 MGHDK, CDR2 SYGVNS. V gave up 8 bases and J gave up 7 bases, with 20 bases separating them. The CDR3 contains 14 residues. The CDR3 DNA reads TGTGCCAGCGGTGGAAGGGGCGAAGTTGGTGGCTACACCTTC. Protein: CASGGRGEVGGYTF.

The chain couples TRBV4-1 to TRBJ1-5; D uncertain. The CDR3 is made up of 14 amino acids. Between the trimmed V and J ends, which lost 4 bases and 5 bases, there was a span of 12 bases. Germline CDR1 reads MGHRA; CDR2 reads YSYEKL. The CDR3 DNA follows: TGCGCCAGCAGCCGAAGTGGGTCTGATCAGCCCCAGCATTTT. It specifies CASSRSGSDQPQHF.